Listed below are T cell receptor beta chains from one sample, sequenced in a study of type 1 regulatory T cells. TCRdb recomputed calls from the reads with MiXCR, one row per CDR3 protein. This sample has over 90,000 distinct CDR3 sequences; 25% to 40% occur once, and the top ten carry 2.2%. Sequenced sample: CD4+ T cells, either the whole sample or a sorted fraction (not recorded which). These receptors all stem from a human donor in good health. CDR3s include the opening cysteine and the closing phenylalanine or tryptophan. The order of the fields is V gene, clone size, D gene, J gene, CDR3 protein, CDR3 DNA. The D gene is left open where the match is weak. Clone size, where shown, is once, few, many, or a class for clones that have expanded.

>TRBV19|-|-|TRBJ2-5
CASNPQGKRTHRGTQYF
TGTGCCAGTAATCCCCAGGGAAAGCGGACACACCGGGGGACCCAGTACTTC
>TRBV9|few|-|TRBJ2-3
CASSVLEGGTDTQYF
TGTGCCAGCAGCGTTTTGGAGGGGGGCACAGATACGCAGTATTTT
>TRBV7-2|-|TRBD1|TRBJ2-5
CASSFDRVQETQYF
TGTGCCAGCAGTTTCGACAGGGTCCAAGAGACCCAGTACTTC
>TRBV7-2|few|-|TRBJ2-5
CASSPSGFRLVETQYF
TGTGCCAGCAGCCCAAGTGGTTTCCGTTTGGTGGAGACCCAGTACTTC
>TRBV7-6|-|-|TRBJ2-1
CASSLVLGVNEQFF
TGTGCCAGCAGCTTAGTCCTGGGGGTCAATGAGCAGTTCTTC
>TRBV30|few|TRBD1|TRBJ2-2
CAWSPGQGRQVNTGELFF
TGTGCCTGGAGTCCGGGACAGGGGCGGCAAGTGAACACCGGGGAGCTGTTTTTT
>TRBV7-2|-|TRBD1|TRBJ2-1
CASSFGGQGRDEQFF
TGTGCCAGCAGCTTTGGTGGACAGGGGAGGGATGAGCAGTTCTTC
>TRBV7-2|-|-|TRBJ1-2
CASSFREAGYTF
TGTGCCAGCAGCTTCAGGGAAGCAGGCTACACCTTC
>TRBV10-3|few|-|TRBJ2-1
CAISELRGGTYNEQFF
TGTGCCATCAGTGAATTAAGGGGGGGGACCTACAATGAGCAGTTCTTC
>TRBV7-9|-|-|TRBJ1-5
CASSLDGGRQPQHF
TGTGCCAGCAGCCTAGACGGGGGGCGTCAGCCCCAGCATTTT